This entry lists 19 T cell receptor beta chains sequenced from one sample in a study of T cell responses to AZD1222 COVID-19 vaccine. The assay was immunoSEQ multiplex PCR, and TCRdb's table has in-frame clones only and misses some. The sample consists of 45,000 to 55,000 clones, around four fifths of them appearing once. The sequenced sample was peripheral blood, obtained on day 0 of MenACWY control vaccination. The receptors stem from an adult in good health.

The V and J genes are TRBV4-2 and TRBJ1-1; D is uncertain. The CDR3 runs to 18 residues. Looked up from germline, CDR1 is LGHNA and CDR2 is YNFKEQ. V lost 2 bases and J 0 bases, leaving 19 bases between the germline ends. This chain's CDR3 is CASSQRRLGAGLNTEAFF. The CDR3 coding sequence is TGTGCCAGCAGCCAACGCCGGCTGGGAGCAGGCCTGAACACTGAAGCTTTCTTT.

This sequence joins TRBV6-5 and TRBJ2-1; 8 bases fit TRBD2. Trimming cost V 5 bases and J 2 bases; bases outside gene matches: 5. Germline V gene lookup returns CDR1 MNHEY and CDR2 SVGAGI. The CDR3 has 15 amino acids. This chain's CDR3 is CASSPTSGPYNEQFF. CDR3 nucleotide sequence: TGTGCCAGCAGTCCTACTAGCGGCCCCTACAATGAGCAGTTCTTC.

V usage is TRBV6-6 and J usage is TRBJ1-6, with D hard to call. Germline-derived CDR1 and CDR2 are MNHNY and SVGAGI (reference sequence). V was shortened by 6 bases and J by 7 bases, with 16 bases between the two germline ends. CDR3 length: 15 amino acids. This CDR3 reads CASSPRGEMNSPLHF. CDR3 nucleotides: TGTGCCAGCAGCCCCCGCGGGGAAATGAATTCACCCCTCCACTTT.

This chain links TRBV12-3 or TRBV12-4 with TRBJ1-6; D is unresolved. The CDR3 totals 13 residues. The ends were cut back, 4 bases at V and 7 bases at J, with 8 bases in the middle. CDR3 amino acids: CASSSKQNSPLHF. The CDR3 nucleotides are TGTGCCAGCAGTTCCAAACAGAATTCACCCCTCCACTTT.

The rearrangement joins TRBV25-1 to TRBJ2-5, with a weak D call TRBD2 (6 bases). This CDR3 is built from 17 residues. In germline, CDR1 is MGHDK, CDR2 SYGVNS. V dropped 7 bases and J dropped 6 bases, with 27 bases sitting between them. The CDR3 loop reads CASTILASAEKGKTQYF. The CDR3 DNA reads as TGTGCCAGCACAATTCTTGCTAGCGCGGAAAAGGGAAAGACCCAGTACTTC.

The chain is built from TRBV3-1 (or the pseudogene TRBV3-2) and TRBJ2-2, with D perhaps TRBD1 or TRBD2 (5 bases each). The germline V gene encodes CDR1 LGHDT and CDR2 YNNKEL (reference sequence). Between the trimmed V and J ends, which lost 4 bases and 7 bases, there was a span of 13 bases. This CDR3 comprises 14 residues. The CDR3 DNA sequence: TGTGCCAGCAGCCCGGGACCGCAGGGCGGGGAGCTGTTTTTT. Encoded protein: CASSPGPQGGELFF.

This chain uses TRBV7-9 with TRBJ1-1; no clear D. This CDR3 spans 15 amino acids. V was trimmed by 2 bases and J by 1 base, leaving 11 bases between them. Germline-derived CDR1 and CDR2 are SEHNR and FQNEAQ (reference sequence). The CDR3 reads CASSLKLAPNTEAFF. DNA of the CDR3: TGTGCCAGCAGCTTAAAGTTAGCGCCGAACACTGAAGCTTTCTTT.

This chain connects TRBV12-5 to TRBJ1-1; maybe TRBD1 (6 bases). The germline V gene has CDR1 LGHNT and CDR2 FRNRAP. The CDR3 loop spans 14 amino acids. Trimming shortened V by 1 base and J by 5 bases, and 11 bases separated the two germline ends. The CDR3 loop is CASGLGSRGTEAFF. The CDR3 DNA sequence: TGTGCTAGTGGTTTGGGCAGCAGGGGTACTGAAGCTTTCTTT.

The chain recombines TRBV5-1 with TRBJ1-2; possibly TRBD1 for D (5 bases). Germline values: CDR1 SGHRS, CDR2 YFSETQ. This CDR3 comprises 16 residues. Trimming removed 4 bases at V and 2 bases at J, with 18 bases between. The CDR3 bases are TGCGCCAGCAGCCCGGGACGGAACACGGGGAACTATGGCTACACCTTC. Protein product: CASSPGRNTGNYGYTF.

The chain uses TRBV12-3 or TRBV12-4 and TRBJ1-5; D gene unclear. The CDR3 covers 13 residues. V lost 3 bases and J 8 bases, leaving 11 bases between the germline ends. CDR3 residues: CASSLEGSEPQHF. DNA for the CDR3: TGTGCCAGCAGTTTGGAGGGCTCCGAGCCCCAGCATTTT.

The chain carries TRBV5-6 and TRBJ2-2; 9 bases agree with TRBD1. This CDR3 is 16 amino acids long. Germline V gene lookup returns CDR1 SGHDT and CDR2 YYEEEE. The trim removed 2 bases at V and 6 bases at J, leaving 8 bases unmatched. CDR3 region: CASSFPGQGGSGELFF. The CDR3 bases are TGTGCCAGCAGCTTTCCGGGACAGGGCGGGTCCGGGGAGCTGTTTTTT.

This chain links TRBV10-3 with TRBJ1-1, with D tentatively TRBD1 (5 bases). This CDR3 contains 16 residues. Germline CDR1 reads ENHRY; CDR2 reads SYGVKD. V lost 6 bases, J lost 0 bases, and 17 bases lay in between. Here the CDR3 DNA reads TGTGCCATCAGGCGGGACCGAGGGAGGATGAACACTGAAGCTTTCTTT. Translating gives CAIRRDRGRMNTEAFF.

The chain combines TRBV25-1 with TRBJ1-4, with 10 bases aligning to TRBD1. The CDR3 length is 16 residues. CDR1 is MGHDK, CDR2 SYGVNS, per germline. V lost 0 bases and J lost 5; bases outside the gene matches: 3. The CDR3 loop reads CASSEYLDRGNEKLFF. The CDR3 DNA is TGTGCCAGCAGTGAATATTTGGACAGGGGGAATGAAAAACTGTTTTTT.

This clone was seen a single time. The chain is built from TRBV20-1 and TRBJ2-1, with D perhaps TRBD2 (6 bases). The CDR3 contains 10 residues. Germline CDR1 DFQATT, CDR2 SNEGSKA (reference sequence). Trimming removed 6 bases from V and 13 bases from J, with 13 bases in between. This CDR3 reads CSANRLDQFF. Here the CDR3 DNA reads TGCAGTGCAAACCGACTAGACCAGTTCTTC.

This chain connects TRBV28 to TRBJ1-5, with TRBD1 as a possible D gene (5 bases). The length of the CDR3 is 12 residues. Trimming shortened V by 3 bases and J by 10 bases, and 10 bases separated the two germline ends. The germline V gene has CDR1 MDHEN and CDR2 SYDVKM. CDR3 DNA sequence: TGTGCCAGCAGTTTGGGGGGTCGCCCCCAGCATTTT. Its protein is CASSLGGRPQHF.

This clone was seen only once. This chain joins TRBV6-1 and TRBJ2-5; the D call may be TRBD1 or TRBD2 (6 bases each). The CDR3 length is 15 residues. Germline CDR1 MNHNS, CDR2 SASEGT. The V end was cut by 1 base, the J end by 3 bases, with 12 bases between. CDR3 in amino acids: CASSEVGGGKETQYF. The CDR3 DNA follows: TGTGCCAGCAGTGAAGTTGGAGGGGGAAAAGAGACCCAGTACTTC.

This sequence joins TRBV6-6 and TRBJ1-1; D is uncertain. The length of the CDR3 is 14 residues. Germline values: CDR1 MNHNY, CDR2 SVGAGI (reference sequence). V was trimmed by 8 bases and J by 0 bases, leaving 13 bases between them. CDR3 protein: CASVPSLMNTEAFF. DNA of the CDR3: TGTGCCAGCGTACCTAGCCTCATGAACACTGAAGCTTTCTTT.

The rearrangement links TRBV7-8 to TRBJ2-3, with D maybe TRBD1 (6 bases). In germline, CDR1 is SGHVS, CDR2 FQNEAQ. The CDR3 spans 16 residues. Trimming stripped 5 bases from V and 5 bases from J, with 20 bases between. The CDR3 sequence is CASSPYWGRGGDTQYF. The CDR3 DNA sequence: TGTGCCAGCAGCCCATATTGGGGCAGAGGGGGAGATACGCAGTATTTT. Together with reference TRBV7-8 and TRBJ2-3, the CDR3 gives the full variable domain: GAGVSQSPRYKVAKRGQDVALRCDPISGHVSLFWYQQALGQGPEFLTYFQNEAQLDKSGLPSDRFFAERPEGSVSTLKIQRTQQEDSAVYLCASSPYWGRGGDTQYFGPGTRLTVL.

The chain carries TRBV30 and TRBJ2-2, with 8 bases lining up with TRBD2. V trimming: 3 bases; J trimming: 4 bases; junction bases outside the gene matches: 7. This CDR3 comprises 15 residues. CDR1 is GTSNPN, CDR2 SVGIG, per germline (reference sequence). CDR3 protein: CAWRSLAGGTGELFF. CDR3 in DNA: TGTGCCTGGAGAAGCCTTGCGGGAGGCACCGGGGAGCTGTTTTTT. The variable domain in full, with the rest retrieved from reference TRBV30 and TRBJ2-2, is SQTIHQWPATLVQPVGSPLSLECTVEGTSNPNLYWYRQAAGRGLQLLFYSVGIGQISSEVPQNLSASRPQDRQFILSSKKLLLSDSGFYLCAWRSLAGGTGELFFGEGSRLTVL.